This T cell receptor beta chain came from a study of T cells in localized non-small cell lung cancer. Findings and caveats of the study: Without multi-region sequencing, intratumor heterogeneity could not be excluded.

Looked up from germline, CDR1 is LGHNA and CDR2 is YSLEER. Trimming took off 0 bases at V and 4 bases at J, with 18 bases between the two ends. The CDR3 runs 17 residues. Sequencing used immunoSEQ multiplex PCR; TCRdb keeps in-frame clones, though not all of them. This table has about 15,000 clones, around 85% appearing once. Note on this clone: What it binds is unknown.

The sequencing here drew on peripheral blood, taken before any cancer treatment. V gene TRBV4-3 combines with J gene TRBJ1-2, with unresolved D. The TCR was taken from a woman aged 40-69 years with stage I lung adenocarcinoma. The CDR3 DNA reads as TGCGCCAGCAGCCAAGATCTAGCTGGCTGGGTCCTCTATGGCTACACCTTC. It yields the protein CASSQDLAGWVLYGYTF.